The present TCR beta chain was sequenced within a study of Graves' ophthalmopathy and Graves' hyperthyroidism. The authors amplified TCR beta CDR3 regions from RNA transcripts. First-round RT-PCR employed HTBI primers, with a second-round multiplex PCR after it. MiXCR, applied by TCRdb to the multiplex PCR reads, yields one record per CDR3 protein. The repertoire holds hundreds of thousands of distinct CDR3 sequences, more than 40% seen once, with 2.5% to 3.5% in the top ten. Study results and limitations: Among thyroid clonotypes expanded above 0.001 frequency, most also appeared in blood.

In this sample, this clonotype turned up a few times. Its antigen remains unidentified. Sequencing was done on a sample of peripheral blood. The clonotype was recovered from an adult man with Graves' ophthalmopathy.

The CDR3 reads CSVEGTTRETQHF. CDR3 coding DNA: TGCAGCGTTGAGGGGACGACAAGGGAGACCCAGCATTTT. The V gene is TRBV29-1, the J gene TRBJ1-5; maybe TRBD1 (5 bases). V was pared by 3 bases and J by 11 bases, with 17 bases between. In germline, CDR1 is SQVTM, CDR2 ANQGSEA. This CDR3 has 13 residues. The variable domain in full, completed from reference TRBV29-1 and TRBJ1-5, reads SAVISQKPSRDICQRGTSLTIQCQVDSQVTMMFWYRQQPGQSLTLIATANQGSEATYESGFVIDKFPISRPNLTFSTLTVSNMSPEDSSIYLCSVEGTTRETQHFGDGTRLSIL.